A single sample is the source of the 18 T cell receptor beta chains below, sequenced in a study of shared clonotypes between healthy human individuals. Some clones are missing from TCRdb's copy, which holds only in-frame ones; the method was immunoSEQ multiplex PCR. The table lists millions of clones, 85% to 95% of them singletons. Sequenced: naive CD4+ T cells sorted from blood. Subset: CD45RA+ positively selected. The receptor set was obtained from a man aged 18-30 years in good health.

This chain joins TRBV19 and TRBJ2-3; 7 nucleotides line up with TRBD1. Losses at the gene ends were 6 bases for V and 4 bases for J; bases not matched to a gene: 4. From germline, CDR1 is LNHDA and CDR2 SQIVND (reference sequence). The CDR3 extends over 13 amino acids. CDR3 region: CASRRGPADTQYF. CDR3 coding DNA: TGTGCCAGTAGGAGGGGGCCGGCAGATACGCAGTATTTT.

V usage is TRBV20-1 and J usage is TRBJ1-2, with D unclear. The CDR3 runs 11 residues. From germline, CDR1 is DFQATT and CDR2 SNEGSKA (reference sequence). V lost 2 bases, J lost 7 bases, and 8 bases lay in between. This CDR3 is CSARQRVGYTF. The CDR3 nucleotides are TGCAGTGCTAGACAGAGGGTTGGCTACACCTTC.

With regard to this clone: The same CDR3 arises from other DNA sequences in this sample as well. This chain uses TRBV5-1 with TRBJ2-2, with D unclear. The CDR3 covers 15 residues. V lost 0 bases and J lost 0, with 6 bases in between. Germline CDR1 SGHRS, CDR2 YFSETQ. In DNA, the CDR3 is TGCGCCAGCAGCTTGGGGGGAACGAACACCGGGGAGCTGTTTTTT. Protein: CASSLGGTNTGELFF.

The V gene is TRBV30, the J gene TRBJ1-6; D not resolved. There are 12 residues in the CDR3. Germline CDR1 GTSNPN, CDR2 SVGIG (reference sequence). The V end was cut by 0 bases, the J end by 10 bases, with 7 bases between. The CDR3: CAWSVLGSPLHF. CDR3 coding DNA: TGTGCCTGGAGTGTACTGGGATCACCCCTCCACTTT.

The V and J genes are TRBV30 and TRBJ1-6; the match to TRBD1 covers 12 bases. The length of the CDR3 is 13 residues. Germline values: CDR1 GTSNPN, CDR2 SVGIG (reference sequence). V shed 8 bases and J 8 bases; nucleotides not matched to a gene: 4. This chain's CDR3 is CAGDRGLDSPLHF. CDR3 sequence (DNA): TGTGCCGGGGACAGGGGGCTGGATTCACCCCTCCACTTT.

As concerns this clone: The junction does not match germline at one end; this may be a read error. The chain employs TRBV7-9 and TRBJ1-4, with 7 bases that match TRBD1. Germline CDR1 is SEHNR and CDR2 is FQNEAQ (reference sequence). This CDR3 region has 12 residues. CDR3 sequence (DNA): TGTGCCGGCAGTTCACAGGGGGAAAAACTGTTTTTT. It encodes CAGSSQGEKLFF.

This clone was observed once. The DNA for the CDR3 is TGTGCCAGCTCAAATGGGCTAGTTAGGGAGCAGTACTTC. Protein: CASSNGLVREQYF. The V call is TRBV19, the J call TRBJ2-7; D not certain. The CDR3 covers 13 residues. Germline V lookup: CDR1 LNHDA, CDR2 SQIVND (reference sequence). The V end was cut by 9 bases, the J end by 7 bases, with 19 bases between.

V is TRBV12-2 and J is TRBJ1-6. TRBV12-2 is a pseudogene locus. The CDR3 covers 16 residues. The CDR3 DNA reads TGTGCAAGTCGCTTAGCGCTAGCTGACTATAATTCACCCCTCCACTTT. Amino acid sequence: CASRLALADYNSPLHF.

The chain uses TRBV6-1 and TRBJ1-1, with D unresolved. Per germline, CDR1 MNHNS and CDR2 SASEGT. There are 14 residues in the CDR3. V shed 4 bases and J shed 1 base, with 10 bases lying between them. The CDR3 protein is CASSGATENTEAFF. The DNA of the CDR3 is TGTGCCAGCAGTGGAGCAACAGAGAACACTGAAGCTTTCTTT.

J is TRBJ1-3 and V is TRBV7-8; maybe TRBD1 (6 bases). The germline V gene has CDR1 SGHVS and CDR2 FQNEAQ. The CDR3 is 14 amino acids. V gave up 5 bases and J gave up 5 bases, with 13 bases separating them. CDR3 loop: CASSATGNRNTIYF. The CDR3 DNA reads as TGTGCCAGCAGCGCGACAGGAAATAGAAACACCATATATTTT. The full variable domain, its missing parts supplied by reference TRBV7-8 and TRBJ1-3, is GAGVSQSPRYKVAKRGQDVALRCDPISGHVSLFWYQQALGQGPEFLTYFQNEAQLDKSGLPSDRFFAERPEGSVSTLKIQRTQQEDSAVYLCASSATGNRNTIYFGEGSWLTVV.

The V call is TRBV7-8, the J call TRBJ2-1, with TRBD1 as a possible D gene (6 bases). V was cut by 8 bases and J by 5 bases, with 16 bases left in between. CDR3 length: 14 amino acids. Germline lookup yields CDR1 SGHVS and CDR2 FQNEAQ. CDR3 sequence (DNA): TGTGCCAGCCGACAGGCAAAGGGGCACAATGAGCAGTTCTTC. Its protein product is CASRQAKGHNEQFF.

Remarks on this clone: This sample includes further DNA sequences coding for the same CDR3. The chain links TRBV5-6 to TRBJ1-1; D gene unclear. In germline, CDR1 is SGHDT, CDR2 YYEEEE. This CDR3 comprises 12 residues. V was cut by 4 bases and J by 5 bases, with 9 bases left in between. The CDR3 DNA sequence: TGTGCCAGCAGCCTGGTCGGGACTGAAGCTTTCTTT. Translation gives CASSLVGTEAFF.

This clone was seen a single time. The gene calls are TRBV9 and TRBJ1-4; D may be TRBD1 (5 bases). Germline V gives CDR1 SGDLS, CDR2 YYNGEE. V lost 0 bases and J 6 bases, leaving 9 bases between the germline ends. The CDR3 spans 14 residues. This chain's CDR3 is CASSVAGIDEKLFF. The CDR3 nucleotides are TGTGCCAGCAGCGTAGCAGGGATAGATGAAAAACTGTTTTTT.

V usage is TRBV6-5 and J usage is TRBJ2-5, with 7 bases aligning to TRBD1. V trimming: 0 bases; J trimming: 5 bases; junction bases outside the gene matches: 9. The CDR3 covers 16 residues. Germline loops: CDR1 MNHEY, CDR2 SVGAGI. The CDR3 loop reads CASSYSLRGGRETQYF. CDR3 in DNA: TGTGCCAGCAGTTACTCTCTTCGAGGGGGCAGGGAGACCCAGTACTTC.

The chain recombines TRBV11-2 with TRBJ2-7; 8 positions match TRBD1. CDR3 length equals 15 residues. V shed 0 bases and J 3 bases; nucleotides not matched to a gene: 4. CDR1 is SGHAT and CDR2 is FQNNGV in the germline V gene. CDR3 amino acids: CASSLETGVNYEQYF. CDR3 nucleotide sequence: TGTGCCAGCAGCTTAGAGACAGGGGTGAACTACGAGCAGTACTTC.

The gene calls are TRBV5-1 and TRBJ1-6; the D is unclear. The CDR3 has 15 amino acids. V lost 3 bases and J 8 bases, leaving 15 bases between the germline ends. The V gene's germline CDR1 is SGHRS and CDR2 YFSETQ. CDR3 residues: CASSSGSPGDSPLHF. In DNA form, the CDR3 reads TGCGCCAGCAGCTCCGGGTCCCCCGGAGATTCACCCCTCCACTTT.

The gene calls are TRBV5-8 and TRBJ1-3; D gene ambiguous. CDR3 size: 15 residues. The germline CDR1 and CDR2 sequences are SGHTS and YDEGEE. Trimming cost V 2 bases and J 0 bases, with 9 bases left between them. CDR3 loop: CASSFDYTSGNTIYF. The CDR3 bases are TGTGCCAGCAGCTTCGATTATACCTCTGGAAACACCATATATTTT.

The chain is built from TRBV28 and TRBJ1-1, with 7 bases that match TRBD1. The CDR3 contains 13 residues. Unmatched junction bases numbered 4, after V lost 8 bases and J lost 1 base. Looked up from germline, CDR1 is MDHEN and CDR2 is SYDVKM. The CDR3, as DNA: TGTGCCAGCCCGGGACAGTCGAACACTGAAGCTTTCTTT. Its translation: CASPGQSNTEAFF.